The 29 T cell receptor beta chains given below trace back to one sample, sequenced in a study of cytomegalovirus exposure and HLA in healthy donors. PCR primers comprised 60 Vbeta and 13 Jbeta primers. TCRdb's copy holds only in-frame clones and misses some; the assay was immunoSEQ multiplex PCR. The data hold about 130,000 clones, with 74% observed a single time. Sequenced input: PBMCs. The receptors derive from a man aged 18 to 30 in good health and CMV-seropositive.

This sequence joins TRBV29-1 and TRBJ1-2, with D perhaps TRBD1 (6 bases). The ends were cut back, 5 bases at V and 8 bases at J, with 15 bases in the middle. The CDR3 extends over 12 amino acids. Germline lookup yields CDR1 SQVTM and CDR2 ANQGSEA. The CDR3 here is CSVWGGASGYTF. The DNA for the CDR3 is TGCAGCGTTTGGGGGGGCGCGAGCGGCTACACCTTC.

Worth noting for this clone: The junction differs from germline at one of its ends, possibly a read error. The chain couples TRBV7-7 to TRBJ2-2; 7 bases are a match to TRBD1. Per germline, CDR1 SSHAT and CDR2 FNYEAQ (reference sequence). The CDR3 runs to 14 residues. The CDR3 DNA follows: TGTGCTAGCAGCTTAACCAGGGGGACCGGGGAGCTGTTTTTT. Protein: CASSLTRGTGELFF.

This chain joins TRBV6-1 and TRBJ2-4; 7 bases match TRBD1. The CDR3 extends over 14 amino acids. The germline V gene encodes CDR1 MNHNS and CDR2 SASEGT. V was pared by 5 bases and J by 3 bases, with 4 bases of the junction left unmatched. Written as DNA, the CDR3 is TGTGCCAGCAGTCCCAGGGGGTACAAAAACATTCAGTACTTC. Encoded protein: CASSPRGYKNIQYF.

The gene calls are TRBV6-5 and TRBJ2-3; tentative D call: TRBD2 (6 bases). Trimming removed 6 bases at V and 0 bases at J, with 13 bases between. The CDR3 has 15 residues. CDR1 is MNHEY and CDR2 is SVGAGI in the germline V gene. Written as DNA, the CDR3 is TGTGCCAGCAGGCAAACTAGCACTAGCACAGATACGCAGTATTTT. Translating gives CASRQTSTSTDTQYF.

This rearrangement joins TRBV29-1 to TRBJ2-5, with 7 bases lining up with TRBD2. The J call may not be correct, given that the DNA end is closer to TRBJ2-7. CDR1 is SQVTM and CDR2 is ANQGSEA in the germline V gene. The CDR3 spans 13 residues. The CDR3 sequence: CSVAGGVNYEQYF. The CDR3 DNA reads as TGCAGCGTTGCGGGGGGTGTGAACTACGAGCAGTACTTC.

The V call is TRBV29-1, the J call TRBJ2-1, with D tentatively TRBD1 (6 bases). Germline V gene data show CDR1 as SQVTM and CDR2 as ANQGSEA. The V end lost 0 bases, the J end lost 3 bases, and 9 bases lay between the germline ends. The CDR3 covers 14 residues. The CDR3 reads CSVEDPGVYNEQFF. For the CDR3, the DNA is TGCAGCGTTGAAGACCCAGGGGTCTACAATGAGCAGTTCTTC.

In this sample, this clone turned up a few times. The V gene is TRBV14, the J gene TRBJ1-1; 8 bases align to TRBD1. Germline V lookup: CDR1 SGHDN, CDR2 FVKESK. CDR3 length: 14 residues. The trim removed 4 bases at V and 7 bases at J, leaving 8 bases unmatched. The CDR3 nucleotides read TGTGCCAGCAGCCCTCTCGGGACAGGCCGTGAAGCTTTCTTT. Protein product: CASSPLGTGREAFF.

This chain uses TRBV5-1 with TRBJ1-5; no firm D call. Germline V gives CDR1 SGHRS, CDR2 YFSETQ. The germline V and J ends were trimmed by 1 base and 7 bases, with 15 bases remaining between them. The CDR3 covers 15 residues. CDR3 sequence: CASSLIGSFGQPQHF. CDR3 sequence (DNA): TGCGCCAGCAGCTTGATTGGGAGCTTCGGGCAGCCCCAGCATTTT.

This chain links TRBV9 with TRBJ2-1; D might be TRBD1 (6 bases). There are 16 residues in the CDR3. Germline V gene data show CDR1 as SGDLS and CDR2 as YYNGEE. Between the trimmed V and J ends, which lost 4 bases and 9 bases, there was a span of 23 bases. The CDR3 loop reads CASSPRQDPVLSEQFF. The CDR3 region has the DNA TGTGCCAGCAGCCCCCGACAGGACCCAGTGCTATCTGAGCAGTTCTTC.

The CDR3 sequence: CASSLADTNEKLFF. The CDR3 nucleotides are TGCGCCAGCAGCTTGGCAGATACCAATGAAAAACTGTTTTTT. The chain carries TRBV5-1 and TRBJ1-4; D ambiguous. CDR3 size: 14 residues. Deletions cut 0 bases from V and 5 bases from J, with 8 bases between. Germline V gene sequence: CDR1 SGHRS, CDR2 YFSETQ.

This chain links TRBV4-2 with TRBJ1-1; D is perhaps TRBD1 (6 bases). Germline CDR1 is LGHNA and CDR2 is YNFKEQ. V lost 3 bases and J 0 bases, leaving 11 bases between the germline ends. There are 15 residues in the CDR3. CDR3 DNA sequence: TGTGCCAGCAGCCAGGACAGATCCATGAACACTGAAGCTTTCTTT. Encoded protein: CASSQDRSMNTEAFF.

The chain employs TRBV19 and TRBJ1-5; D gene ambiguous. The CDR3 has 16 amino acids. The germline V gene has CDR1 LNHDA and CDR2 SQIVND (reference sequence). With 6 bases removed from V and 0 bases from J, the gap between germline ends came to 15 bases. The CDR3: CASRGTAAGSNQPQHF. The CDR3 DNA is TGTGCCAGTAGGGGCACTGCGGCGGGTAGCAATCAGCCCCAGCATTTT.

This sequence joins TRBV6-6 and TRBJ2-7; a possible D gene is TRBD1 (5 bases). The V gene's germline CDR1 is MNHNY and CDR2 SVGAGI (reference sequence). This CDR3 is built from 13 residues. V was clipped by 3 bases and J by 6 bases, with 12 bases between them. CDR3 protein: CASSYPKGVEQYF. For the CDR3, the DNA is TGTGCCAGCAGTTATCCGAAAGGGGTCGAGCAGTACTTC.

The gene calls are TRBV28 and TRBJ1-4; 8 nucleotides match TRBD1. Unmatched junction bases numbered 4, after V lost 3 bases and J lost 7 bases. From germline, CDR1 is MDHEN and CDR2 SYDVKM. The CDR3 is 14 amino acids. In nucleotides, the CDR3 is TGTGCCAGCAGTTTTCGGGACAGGTCTGAAAAACTGTTTTTT. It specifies CASSFRDRSEKLFF.

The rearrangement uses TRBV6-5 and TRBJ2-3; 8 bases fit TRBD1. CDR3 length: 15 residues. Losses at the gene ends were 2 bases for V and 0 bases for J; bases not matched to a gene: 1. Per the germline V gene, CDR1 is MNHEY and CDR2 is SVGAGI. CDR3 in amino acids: CASSYQGASTDTQYF. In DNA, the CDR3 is TGTGCCAGCAGTTACCAGGGGGCTAGCACAGATACGCAGTATTTT.

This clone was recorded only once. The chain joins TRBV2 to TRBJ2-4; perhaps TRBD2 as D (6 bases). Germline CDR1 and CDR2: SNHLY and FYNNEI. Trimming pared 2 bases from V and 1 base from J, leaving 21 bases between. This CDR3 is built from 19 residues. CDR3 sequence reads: CASSEREGLGGLAKNIQYF. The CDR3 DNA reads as TGTGCCAGCAGTGAACGCGAGGGGTTGGGAGGTCTGGCCAAAAACATTCAGTACTTC.

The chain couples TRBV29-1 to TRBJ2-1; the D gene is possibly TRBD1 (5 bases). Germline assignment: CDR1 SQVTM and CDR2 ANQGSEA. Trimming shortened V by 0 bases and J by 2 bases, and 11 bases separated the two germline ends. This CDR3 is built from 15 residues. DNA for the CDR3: TGCAGCGTTGAAGAACGACAGAGAACCTACAATGAGCAGTTCTTC. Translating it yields CSVEERQRTYNEQFF.

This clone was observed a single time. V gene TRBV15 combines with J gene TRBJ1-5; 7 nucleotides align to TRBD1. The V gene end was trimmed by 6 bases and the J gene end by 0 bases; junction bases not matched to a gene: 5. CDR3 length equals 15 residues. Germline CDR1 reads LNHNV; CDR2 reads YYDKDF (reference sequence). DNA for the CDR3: TGTGCCACCAGTCCGACAGGGAATAGCAATCAGCCCCAGCATTTT. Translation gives CATSPTGNSNQPQHF.

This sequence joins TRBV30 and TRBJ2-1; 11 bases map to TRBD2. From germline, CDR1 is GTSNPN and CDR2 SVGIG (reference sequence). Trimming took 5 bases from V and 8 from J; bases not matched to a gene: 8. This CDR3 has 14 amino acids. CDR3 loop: CAWAALAGVYEQFF. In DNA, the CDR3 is TGTGCCTGGGCGGCACTAGCGGGAGTCTATGAGCAGTTCTTC.

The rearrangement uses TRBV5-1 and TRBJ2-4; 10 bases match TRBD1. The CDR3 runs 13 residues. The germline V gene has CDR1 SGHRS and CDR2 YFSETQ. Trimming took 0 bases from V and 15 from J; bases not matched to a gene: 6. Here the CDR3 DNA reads TGCGCCAGCAGCTTGGAGGGGACAGGGGCAAGGTACTTC. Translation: CASSLEGTGARYF.

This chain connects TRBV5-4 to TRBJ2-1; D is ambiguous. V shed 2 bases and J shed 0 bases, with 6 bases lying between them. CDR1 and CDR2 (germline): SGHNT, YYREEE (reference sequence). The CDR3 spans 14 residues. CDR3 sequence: CASSLLSSYNEQFF. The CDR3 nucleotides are TGTGCCAGCAGCTTACTGAGCTCCTACAATGAGCAGTTCTTC.

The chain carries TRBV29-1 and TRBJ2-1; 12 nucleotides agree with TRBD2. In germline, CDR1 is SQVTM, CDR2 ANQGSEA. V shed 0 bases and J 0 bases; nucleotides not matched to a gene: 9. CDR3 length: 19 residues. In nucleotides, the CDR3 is TGCAGCGTTGAAGATAGGCGACTAGCGGGAGTTTACTCCTACAATGAGCAGTTCTTC. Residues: CSVEDRRLAGVYSYNEQFF.

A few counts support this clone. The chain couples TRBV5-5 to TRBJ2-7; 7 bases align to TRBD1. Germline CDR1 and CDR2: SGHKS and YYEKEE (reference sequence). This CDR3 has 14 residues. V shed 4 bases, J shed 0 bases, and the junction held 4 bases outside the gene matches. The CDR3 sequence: CASSVWDSSYEQYF. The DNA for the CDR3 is TGTGCCAGCAGCGTATGGGACAGCTCCTACGAGCAGTACTTC.

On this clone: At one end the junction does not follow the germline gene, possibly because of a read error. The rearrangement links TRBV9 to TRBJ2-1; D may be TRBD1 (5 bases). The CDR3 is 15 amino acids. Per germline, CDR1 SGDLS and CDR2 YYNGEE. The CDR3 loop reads CASSVGRGSHNEQFF. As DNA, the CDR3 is TGTGCCAGCAGCGTAGGAAGGGGCTCCCACAATGAGCAGTTCTTC.

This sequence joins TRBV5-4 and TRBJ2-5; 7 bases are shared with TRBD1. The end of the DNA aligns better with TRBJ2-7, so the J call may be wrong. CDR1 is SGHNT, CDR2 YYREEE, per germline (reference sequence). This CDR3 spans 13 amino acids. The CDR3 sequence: CASSLPRGYEQYF. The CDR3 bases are TGTGCCAGCAGCTTGCCCAGGGGGTACGAGCAGTACTTC.

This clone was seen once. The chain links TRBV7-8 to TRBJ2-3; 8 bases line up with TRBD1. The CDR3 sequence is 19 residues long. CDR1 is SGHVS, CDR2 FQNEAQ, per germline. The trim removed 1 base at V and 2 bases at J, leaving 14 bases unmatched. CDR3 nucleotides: TGTGCCAGCAGCTTAGTGTTTTTCAGGACAGGGATAGACACAGATACGCAGTATTTT. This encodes CASSLVFFRTGIDTDTQYF.

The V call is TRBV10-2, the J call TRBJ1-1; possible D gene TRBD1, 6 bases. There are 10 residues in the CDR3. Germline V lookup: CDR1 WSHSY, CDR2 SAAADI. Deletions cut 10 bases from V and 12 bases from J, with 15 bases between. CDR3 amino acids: CATLQGWTFF. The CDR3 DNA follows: TGCGCCACCCTACAGGGCTGGACTTTCTTT.

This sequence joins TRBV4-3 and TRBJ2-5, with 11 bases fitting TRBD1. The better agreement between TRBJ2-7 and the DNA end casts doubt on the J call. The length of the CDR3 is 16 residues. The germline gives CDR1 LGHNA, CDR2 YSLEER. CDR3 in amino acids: CASSQDGQGASYEQYF. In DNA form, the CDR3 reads TGCGCCAGCAGCCAAGACGGACAGGGGGCTTCCTACGAGCAGTACTTC.

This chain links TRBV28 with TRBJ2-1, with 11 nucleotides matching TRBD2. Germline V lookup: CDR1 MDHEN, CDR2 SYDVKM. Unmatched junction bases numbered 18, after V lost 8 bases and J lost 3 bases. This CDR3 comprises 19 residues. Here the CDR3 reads CASGGVAGGPISFYNEQFF. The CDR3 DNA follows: TGTGCCAGCGGGGGTGTAGCGGGGGGGCCAATCTCCTTCTACAATGAGCAGTTCTTC.